This T cell receptor beta chain is drawn from a study of T cells in Graves' hyperthyroidism and ophthalmopathy. This clonotype occurred many times. The TCR beta CDR3 regions underwent amplification using RNA transcripts as the source. With the HTBI primer set, the TCR CDR3 went through a first round of RT-PCR. In TCRdb, the multiplex PCR reads were re-called with MiXCR into one record per CDR3 protein. The data hold 550,000 to 650,000 distinct CDR3 sequences, with 11% to 15% observed a single time. Germline CDR1 and CDR2: MNHEY and SVGAGI. CDR3 length: 15 residues. Trimming took off 2 bases at V and 2 bases at J, with 10 bases between the two ends.

The chain is built from TRBV6-5 and TRBJ1-5; a weak D match, TRBD1 (6 bases). The sample consisted of blood. The TCR originated in a woman in her twenties or thirties with Graves' hyperthyroidism that later progressed to Graves' ophthalmopathy. The CDR3 DNA reads TGTGCCAGCAGTTACAGACAGGAGGGCAATCAGCCCCAGCATTTT. This translates into CASSYRQEGNQPQHF.